The present T cell receptor beta chain was sequenced within a study of beta chain features in type 1 diabetes. Expressed TCRB transcripts were sequenced because the entire RNA isolate underwent reverse transcription. Measured with immunoSEQ multiplex PCR; TCRdb has only the in-frame clones, and not every one. The table shows approximately 110,000 clones, with about 40% occurring only once. The V and J ends lost 3 bases and 2 bases respectively, with 17 bases between them. The CDR3 is made up of 16 amino acids. CDR1 is MDHEN, CDR2 SYDVKM, per germline. In its sample, this clone was seen a few times. The antigen is not known. Study findings and constraints: Significant though moderate, a shortening of TCRB CDR3s appeared in all four CD4+ subsets of Type 1 diabetes patients. Healthy donors had naive, central memory and Treg TCRB repertoires that appeared less similar than those seen among patients.

The specimen sequenced was stem cell memory CD4+ T cells from blood. The genes are TRBV28 and TRBJ2-7; D is uncertain. The source of this sequence is a woman aged 18 to 35 in good health. DNA for the CDR3: TGTGCCAGCAGTTTTCCCCCCACCACTACTACCTACGAGCAGTACTTC. Protein sequence: CASSFPPTTTTYEQYF.